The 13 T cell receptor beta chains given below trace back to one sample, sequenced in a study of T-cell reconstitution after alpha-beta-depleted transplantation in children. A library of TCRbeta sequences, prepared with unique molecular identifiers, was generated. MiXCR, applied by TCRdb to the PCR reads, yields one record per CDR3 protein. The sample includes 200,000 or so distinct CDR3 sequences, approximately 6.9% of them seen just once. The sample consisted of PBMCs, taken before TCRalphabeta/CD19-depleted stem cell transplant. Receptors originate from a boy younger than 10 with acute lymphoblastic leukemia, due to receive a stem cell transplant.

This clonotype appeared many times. CDR3 in amino acids: CASSERGEGTEAFF. CDR3 bases: TGTGCCAGCAGTGAAAGGGGGGAAGGGACTGAAGCTTTCTTT. The J gene is TRBJ1-1, the V gene TRBV6-1; possible D gene TRBD1, 6 bases. V lost 2 bases and J lost 5, with 12 bases in between. The CDR3 loop spans 14 amino acids. Germline CDR1 reads MNHNS; CDR2 reads SASEGT.

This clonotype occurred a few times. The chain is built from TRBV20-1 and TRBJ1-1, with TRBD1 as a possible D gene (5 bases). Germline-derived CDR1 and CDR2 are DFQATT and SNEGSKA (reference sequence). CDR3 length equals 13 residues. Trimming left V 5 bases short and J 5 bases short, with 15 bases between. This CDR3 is CSAGRSGGTEAFF. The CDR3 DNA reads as TGCAGTGCTGGTCGGAGCGGGGGGACTGAAGCTTTCTTT.

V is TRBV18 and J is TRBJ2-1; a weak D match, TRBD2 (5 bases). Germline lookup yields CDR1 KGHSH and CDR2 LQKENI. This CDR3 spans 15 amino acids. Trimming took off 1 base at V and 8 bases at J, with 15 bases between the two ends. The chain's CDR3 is CASSPLASREYEQFF. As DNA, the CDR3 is TGTGCCAGCTCACCACTAGCGTCGAGGGAGTATGAGCAGTTCTTC. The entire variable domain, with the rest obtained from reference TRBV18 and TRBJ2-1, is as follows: NAGVMQNPRHLVRRRGQEARLRCSPMKGHSHVYWYRQLPEEGLKFMVYLQKENIIDESGMPKERFSAEFPKEGPSILRIQQVVRGDSAAYFCASSPLASREYEQFFGPGTRLTVL.

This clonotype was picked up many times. The CDR3 coding sequence is TGCAGCGTTGTAGGGACTAGCGGGGCACATATTAAGCAGTACTTC. Amino acids: CSVVGTSGAHIKQYF. The chain combines TRBV29-1 with TRBJ2-7, with 13 bases fitting TRBD2. This CDR3 is 15 amino acids long. V lost 4 bases to trimming and J lost 8 bases; unmatched junction nucleotides: 11. CDR1 and CDR2 (germline): SQVTM, ANQGSEA.

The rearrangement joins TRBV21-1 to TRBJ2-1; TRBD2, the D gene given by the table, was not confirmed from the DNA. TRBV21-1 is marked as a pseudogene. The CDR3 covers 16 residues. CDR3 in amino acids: CASSKGGTCSYNEQFF. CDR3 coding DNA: TGTGCCAGCAGCAAAGGAGGGACTTGCTCCTACAATGAGCAGTTCTTC.

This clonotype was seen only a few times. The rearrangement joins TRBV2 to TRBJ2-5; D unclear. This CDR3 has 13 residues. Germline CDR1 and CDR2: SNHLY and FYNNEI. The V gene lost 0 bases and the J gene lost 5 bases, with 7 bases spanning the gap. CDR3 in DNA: TGTGCCAGCAGTGAAGCGGGTGCCGAGACCCAGTACTTC. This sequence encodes CASSEAGAETQYF.

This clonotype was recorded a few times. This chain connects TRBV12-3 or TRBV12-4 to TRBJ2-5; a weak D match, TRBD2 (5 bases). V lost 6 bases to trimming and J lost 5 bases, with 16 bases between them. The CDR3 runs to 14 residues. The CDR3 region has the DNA TGTGCCAGCAGCCTCGCGGGTTATGGGGAGACCCAGTACTTC. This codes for CASSLAGYGETQYF.

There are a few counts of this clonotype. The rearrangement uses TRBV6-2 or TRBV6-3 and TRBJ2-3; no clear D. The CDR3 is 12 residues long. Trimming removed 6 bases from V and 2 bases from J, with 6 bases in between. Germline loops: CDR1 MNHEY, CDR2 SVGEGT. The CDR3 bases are TGTGCCAGCAGAGAGACCACAGATACGCAGTATTTT. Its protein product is CASRETTDTQYF.

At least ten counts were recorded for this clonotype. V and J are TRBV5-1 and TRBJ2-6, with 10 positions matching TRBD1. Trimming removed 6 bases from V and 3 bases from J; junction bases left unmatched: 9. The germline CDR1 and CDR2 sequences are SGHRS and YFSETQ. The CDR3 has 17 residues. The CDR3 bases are TGCGCCAGCAATAGCGACAGGGGGCTGAATGGGGCCAACGTCCTGACTTTC. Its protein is CASNSDRGLNGANVLTF.

CDR3 sequence: CASSSGQRNTEAFF. Written as DNA, the CDR3 is TGTGCCAGCAGCTCTGGACAGAGGAACACTGAAGCTTTCTTT. The rearrangement uses TRBV7-3 and TRBJ1-1, with a possible D match to TRBD1 (6 bases). Germline CDR1 is SGHTA and CDR2 is FQGTGA. The CDR3 runs 14 residues. Trimming removed 4 bases at V and 1 base at J, with 10 bases between.

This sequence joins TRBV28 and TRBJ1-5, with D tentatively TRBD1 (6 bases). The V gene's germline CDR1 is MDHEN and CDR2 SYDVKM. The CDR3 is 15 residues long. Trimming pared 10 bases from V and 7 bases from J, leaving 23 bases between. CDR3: CAMGSSRRGRQPQHF. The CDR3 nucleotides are TGTGCCATGGGCTCTTCCCGCAGGGGACGCCAGCCCCAGCATTTT.

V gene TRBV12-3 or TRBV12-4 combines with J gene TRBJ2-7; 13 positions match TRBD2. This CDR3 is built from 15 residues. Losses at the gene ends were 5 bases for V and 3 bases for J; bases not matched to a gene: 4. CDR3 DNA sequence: TGTGCCAGCAGTGCCCGACTAGCGGGGGGCTACGAGCAGTACTTC. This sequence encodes CASSARLAGGYEQYF.

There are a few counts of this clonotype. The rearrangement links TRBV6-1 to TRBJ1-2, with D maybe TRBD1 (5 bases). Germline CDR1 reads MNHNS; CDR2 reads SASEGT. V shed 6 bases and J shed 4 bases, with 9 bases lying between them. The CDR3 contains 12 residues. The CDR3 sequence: CASRGTVYGYTF. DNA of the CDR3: TGTGCCAGCAGGGGGACGGTCTATGGCTACACCTTC.